These 11 T cell receptor beta chains came from one sample sequenced in a study of T and B cells in COVID-19 patients. TRB rearrangements were amplified by multiplex PCR with BIOMED2 TRB-A/B primers. Using its own MiXCR run on the multiplex PCR reads, TCRdb lists one record per CDR3 protein. The top ten clones hold 16% of a sample with 15,000 to 20,000 distinct CDR3 sequences, 30% to 45% of them seen once. From blood, about 240-500 ng of genomic DNA served as TRB template. Sequencing was done on a sample of blood. Receptors originate from a human donor with active COVID-19.

The sample holds many counts of this clonotype. The chain couples TRBV19 to TRBJ2-2, with D maybe TRBD1 (5 bases). Trimming stripped 5 bases from V and 3 bases from J, with 10 bases between. Germline V CDR1 and CDR2: LNHDA, SQIVND (reference sequence). This CDR3 has 14 amino acids. CDR3 residues: CASSLPGYTGELFF. The CDR3 DNA is TGTGCCAGTAGTCTCCCAGGGTACACCGGGGAGCTGTTTTTT.

This clonotype qualifies as medium-sized. The V gene is TRBV29-1, the J gene TRBJ2-7; the D is unclear. This CDR3 has 14 residues. Germline V lookup: CDR1 SQVTM, CDR2 ANQGSEA. V lost 3 bases and J lost 0, with 12 bases in between. CDR3 nucleotides: TGCAGCGTTGAGGACCCCAGGAGCTCCTACGAGCAGTACTTC. As protein: CSVEDPRSSYEQYF.

V and J are TRBV6-5 and TRBJ2-2, with unresolved D. V dropped 6 bases and J dropped 6 bases, with 17 bases sitting between them. Germline CDR1 reads MNHEY; CDR2 reads SVGAGI. CDR3 length equals 15 residues. In DNA, the CDR3 is TGTGCCAGCAGCACCATACCCCCACCGTCCGGGGAGCTGTTTTTT. It codes for CASSTIPPPSGELFF.

V gene TRBV10-2 combines with J gene TRBJ2-7; tentatively, D is TRBD2 (6 bases). V lost 6 bases and J 3 bases, leaving 9 bases between the germline ends. This CDR3 spans 12 amino acids. Germline V gene data show CDR1 as WSHSY and CDR2 as SAAADI. CDR3 bases: TGCGCCAGCAGCGCCGGGGGCTACGAGCAGTACGTC. Encoded protein: CASSAGGYEQYV.

This chain joins TRBV27 and TRBJ2-7; weak D call: TRBD2 (7 bases). Germline loops: CDR1 MNHEY, CDR2 SMNVEV (reference sequence). V was pared by 5 bases and J by 6 bases, with 20 bases between. The CDR3 runs to 15 residues. The CDR3 coding sequence is TGTGCCAGCAGTCCTATGGCGGGGGCCCCTGGCGAGCAGTACTTC. Its protein is CASSPMAGAPGEQYF.

This clonotype was counted a few times. The V and J genes are TRBV14 and TRBJ2-7, with a tentative D call TRBD1 (6 bases). The CDR3 loop spans 15 amino acids. The V end was cut by 2 bases, the J end by 3 bases, with 14 bases between. The germline CDR1 and CDR2 sequences are SGHDN and FVKESK. CDR3 protein: CASSQNSGHHYEQYF. For the CDR3, the DNA is TGTGCCAGCAGCCAAAACTCGGGACACCACTACGAGCAGTACTTC.

The CDR3 DNA reads as TGTGCCATCAGTGCCCGACAGGGGGCCAACACTGAAGCTTTCTTT. The encoded protein is CAISARQGANTEAFF. This chain links TRBV10-3 with TRBJ1-1, with TRBD1 identical over 10 bases. Germline V gene lookup returns CDR1 ENHRY and CDR2 SYGVKD. CDR3 length: 15 residues. V gave up 4 bases and J gave up 2 bases; unmatched junction bases: 4.

The chain uses TRBV27 and TRBJ2-1; D is undetermined. V lost 2 bases to trimming and J lost 2 bases, with 7 bases between them. The CDR3 is 14 residues long. CDR1 MNHEY and CDR2 SMNVEV come from the germline V gene (reference sequence). In nucleotides, the CDR3 is TGTGCCAGCAGTTTAATCCAGGCCTACAATGAGCAGTTCTTC. It translates to CASSLIQAYNEQFF.

V is TRBV6-1 and J is TRBJ1-4; 10 bases are a match to TRBD1. CDR1 and CDR2 (germline): MNHNS, SASEGT. The CDR3 has 16 residues. With V trimmed by 1 base and J by 10 bases, 9 bases remained unmatched. The CDR3 protein is CASSEVLGTGDAKLFF. CDR3 coding DNA: TGTGCCAGCAGTGAAGTCCTGGGGACAGGGGACGCAAAACTGTTTTTT.

The V and J genes are TRBV5-5 and TRBJ1-6, with unresolved D. Germline loops: CDR1 SGHKS, CDR2 YYEKEE (reference sequence). The V gene lost 4 bases and the J gene lost 6 bases, with 14 bases spanning the gap. This CDR3 has 15 amino acids. The CDR3 loop reads CASSLRVESNSPLHF. CDR3 nucleotide sequence: TGTGCCAGCAGCCTGAGGGTCGAAAGTAATTCACCCCTCCACTTT.

The CDR3 spells CASSIGSVLVAFF. CDR3 DNA sequence: TGTGCCAGTAGTATCGGCAGCGTATTAGTCGCTTTCTTT. The V and J genes are TRBV19 and TRBJ1-1; D gene uncertain. Germline loops: CDR1 LNHDA, CDR2 SQIVND (reference sequence). The CDR3 has 13 residues. Trimming stripped 3 bases from V and 11 bases from J, with 16 bases between.